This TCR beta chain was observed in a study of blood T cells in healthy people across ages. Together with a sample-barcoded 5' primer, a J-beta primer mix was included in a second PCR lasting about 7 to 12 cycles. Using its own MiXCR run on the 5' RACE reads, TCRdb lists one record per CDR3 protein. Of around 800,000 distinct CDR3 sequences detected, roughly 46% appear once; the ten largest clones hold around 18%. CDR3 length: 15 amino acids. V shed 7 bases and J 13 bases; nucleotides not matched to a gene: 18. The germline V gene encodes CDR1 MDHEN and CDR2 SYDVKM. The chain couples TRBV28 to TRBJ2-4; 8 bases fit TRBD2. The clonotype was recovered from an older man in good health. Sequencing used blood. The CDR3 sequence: CASKAQTGLGSEQYF. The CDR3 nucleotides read TGTGCCAGCAAAGCGCAGACGGGACTAGGTTCTGAGCAGTACTTC. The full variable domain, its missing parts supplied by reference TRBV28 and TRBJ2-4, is DVKVTQSSRYLVKRTGEKVFLECVQDMDHENMFWYRQDPGLGLRLIYFSYDVKMKEKGDIPEGYSVSREKKERFSLILESASTNQTSMYLCASKAQTGLGSEQYFGAGTRLSVL.